The clone carrying this T cell receptor beta chain was seen a few times. Its antigen is still unknown. The entry originates in a study of cytomegalovirus exposure and HLA in healthy donors. The study ran its PCR with 60 Vbeta and 13 Jbeta primers. The protocol was immunoSEQ multiplex PCR, while the TCRdb copy is restricted to in-frame clones and leaves out a portion. The sample yields approximately 120,000 clones, 77% seen once. This CDR3 region has 13 residues. The V gene's germline CDR1 is ENHRY and CDR2 SYGVKD. V was pared by 8 bases and J by 2 bases, with 12 bases between. Study observations and caveats: A later analysis showed TCR association rates differing by HLA locus, peaking at DRB1 and lowest at HLA-C.

The clonotype originates from a woman aged 40 to 55 in good health and CMV-seropositive. What was sequenced was PBMCs. The chain is built from TRBV10-3 and TRBJ1-2; D perhaps matches TRBD1 (6 bases). The CDR3 nucleotides are TGTGCCATCTGGATAGGACAGAACTATGGCTACACCTTC. Translating it yields CAIWIGQNYGYTF.